Presented here are 7 T cell receptor beta chains from one specimen sequenced in a study of CD8+ T cells in alopecia areata. The sample's treatment: oral pan-JAK inhibitor, 5-10 mg twice daily. RNA extraction and reverse transcription yielded cDNA as sequencing template. Repertoires were generated with immunoSEQ multiplex PCR, while TCRdb's copy carries only in-frame clones and drops some. The sample consists of fewer than 250,000 clones, around two fifths of them appearing once. This specimen consisted of CD4+ T cells sorted from blood, obtained between weeks 30 and 35, from a patient treated with tofacitinib. The receptor source for this set is a human donor with alopecia areata.

Worth noting for this clone: Other DNA sequences from this sample encode an identical CDR3 as well. The CDR3 DNA sequence: TGTGCCAGCAGCTTGGAGAGGAACACTGAAGCTTTCTTT. Translation: CASSLERNTEAFF. V is TRBV7-3 and J is TRBJ1-1, with D unresolved. The CDR3 extends over 13 amino acids. V was shortened by 3 bases and J by 1 base, with 6 bases between the two germline ends. Germline V gene lookup returns CDR1 SGHTA and CDR2 FQGTGA.

This chain joins TRBV25-1 and TRBJ1-2; D not certain. Trimming shortened V by 5 bases and J by 3 bases, and 10 bases separated the two germline ends. The germline V gene has CDR1 MGHDK and CDR2 SYGVNS. CDR3 length: 13 residues. CDR3 nucleotides: TGTGCCAGCAGTTGGGATATCGACTATGGCTACACCTTC. This codes for CASSWDIDYGYTF.

The V and J genes are TRBV10-3 and TRBJ2-7; D tentatively reads TRBD1 or TRBD2 (6 bases each). The CDR3 is 15 amino acids. CDR1 ENHRY and CDR2 SYGVKD come from the germline V gene. Trimming pared 0 bases from V and 5 bases from J, leaving 14 bases between. CDR3 protein: CAISESEKGGNEQYF. The DNA for the CDR3 is TGTGCCATCAGTGAGTCGGAAAAGGGGGGTAACGAGCAGTACTTC.

In this sample, this clone turned up a few times. J is TRBJ1-1 and V is TRBV9; D perhaps matches TRBD1 (5 bases). V dropped 3 bases and J dropped 3 bases, with 12 bases sitting between them. Per the germline V gene, CDR1 is SGDLS and CDR2 is YYNGEE. The CDR3 totals 14 residues. For the CDR3, the DNA is TGTGCCAGCAGCGCCGGACCCAGGGACACTGAAGCTTTCTTT. It encodes CASSAGPRDTEAFF.

This chain links TRBV7-3 with TRBJ2-3, with D possibly TRBD1 on 6 matching bases. Trimming removed 5 bases at V and 0 bases at J, with 12 bases between. The CDR3 is made up of 15 amino acids. Germline V lookup: CDR1 SGHTA, CDR2 FQGTGA. The CDR3 nucleotides are TGTGCCAGCAGCGCTATCACAGGGAGCACAGATACGCAGTATTTT. This sequence encodes CASSAITGSTDTQYF.

The chain employs TRBV4-1 and TRBJ1-2; perhaps TRBD1 as D (6 bases). Germline V gene data show CDR1 as MGHRA and CDR2 as YSYEKL. V was cut by 7 bases and J by 6 bases, with 18 bases left in between. CDR3 length: 14 residues. DNA of the CDR3: TGCGCCAGCACGAACCAAGGTACAGGGCATGGCTACACCTTC. It is translated as CASTNQGTGHGYTF.

The chain couples TRBV4-1 to TRBJ2-1, with no clear D. Looked up from germline, CDR1 is MGHRA and CDR2 is YSYEKL. V was trimmed by 0 bases and J by 4 bases, leaving 7 bases between them. This CDR3 contains 14 residues. DNA for the CDR3: TGCGCCAGCAGCCAAGAATTCCGATACAATGAGCAGTTCTTC. Amino acid sequence: CASSQEFRYNEQFF.